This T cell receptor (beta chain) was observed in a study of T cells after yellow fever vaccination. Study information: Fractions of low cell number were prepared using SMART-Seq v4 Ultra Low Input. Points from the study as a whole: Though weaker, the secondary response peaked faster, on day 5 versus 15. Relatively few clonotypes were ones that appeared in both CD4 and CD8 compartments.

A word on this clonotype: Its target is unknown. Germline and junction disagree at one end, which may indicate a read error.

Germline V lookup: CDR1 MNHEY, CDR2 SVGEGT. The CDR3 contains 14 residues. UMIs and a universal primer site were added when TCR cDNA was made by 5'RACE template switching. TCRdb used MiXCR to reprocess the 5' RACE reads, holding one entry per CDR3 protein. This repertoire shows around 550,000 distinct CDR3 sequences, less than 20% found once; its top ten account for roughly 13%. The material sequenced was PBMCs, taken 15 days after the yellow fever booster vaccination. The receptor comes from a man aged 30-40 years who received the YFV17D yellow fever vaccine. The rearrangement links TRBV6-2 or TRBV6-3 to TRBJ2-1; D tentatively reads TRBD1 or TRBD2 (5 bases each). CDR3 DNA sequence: TGTGCCAGCAGTTCCGCACCGGGGCCCCAGGAGCCGTTCTTC. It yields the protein CASSSAPGPQEPFF.